Listed below are T cell receptor beta chains from one sample, sequenced in a study of cytomegalovirus exposure and HLA in healthy donors. Clones were sequenced by immunoSEQ multiplex PCR, and TCRdb holds only the in-frame ones, with some missing. The table lists about 32,000 clones. The sequencing input was PBMCs. Receptors were obtained from a female donor in good health and CMV-seronegative. Both conserved end residues are part of each CDR3. A D gene is named only where the DNA matches it firmly.

d_call j_call v_call cdr3_nt cdr3_aa
. TRBJ1-1 TRBV28 TGTGCCAGCAGTCCTCGGACAGTGAGGGCTTTCTTT CASSPRTVRAFF
. TRBJ2-7 TRBV11-2 TGTGCCAGCAGCTCTATCCGGGACACATACGAGCAGTACTTC CASSSIRDTYEQYF
. TRBJ1-4 TRBV14 TGTGCCAGCAGCCAAGTGAGGGGGACTAATGAAAAACTGTTTTTT CASSQVRGTNEKLFF
. TRBJ2-1 TRBV7-2 TGTGCCAGCAGCTTAGAGGCAGGGAACTACAATGAGCAGTTCTTC CASSLEAGNYNEQFF
TRBD1 TRBJ2-3 TRBV9 TGTGCCAGCAGCGCCCGGGACAGGGGCACAGATACGCAGTATTTT CASSARDRGTDTQYF
. TRBJ2-2 TRBV5-1 TGCGCCAGCAGCCGGGGGACCACCGGGGAGCTGTTTTTT CASSRGTTGELFF
TRBD2 TRBJ2-1 TRBV7-8 TGTGCCAGCAGCTTAACTAGCGGGGGGGGTAATGAGCAGTTCTTC CASSLTSGGGNEQFF
. TRBJ1-1 TRBV11-2 TGTGCCAGCAGCTCCTCATCGGGGAACACTGAAGCTTTCTTT CASSSSSGNTEAFF
. TRBJ1-6 TRBV25-1 TGTGCCAGCAGTCTCTGGGGGGGGAGTGTTAATTCACCCCTCCACTTT CASSLWGGSVNSPLHF
TRBD1 TRBJ2-7 TRBV29-1 TGCAGCGCCGTTACGACAGGGGCGAGCAACGAGCAGTACTTC CSAVTTGASNEQYF